The clone carrying this T cell receptor beta chain was counted only a few times. The germline gives CDR1 GTSNPN, CDR2 SVGIG (reference sequence). V gave up 1 base and J gave up 4 bases, with 13 bases separating them. The CDR3 length is 14 residues. TCRdb's copy holds only in-frame clones and misses some; the assay was immunoSEQ multiplex PCR. The sample holds around 83,000 clones, under 95% seen once. These data originate in a study of T cell changes during pregnancy in multiple sclerosis. This sample comprised CD4+ T cells from peripheral blood mononuclear cells, obtained in the second trimester of pregnancy. This TCR was recovered from a female donor with multiple sclerosis, enrolled in a pregnancy study. This chain links TRBV30 with TRBJ1-1; D not certain. The CDR3 bases are TGTGCCTGGAGTGGGACGGGAAGGAGCACTGAAGCTTTCTTT. This encodes CAWSGTGRSTEAFF.